The clone carrying this T cell receptor beta chain was picked up a small number of times. As yet, its antigen is unknown. The data are from a study of T cells in Graves' hyperthyroidism and ophthalmopathy. Study results and caveats: From stable hyperthyroidism, ophthalmopathy was set apart by a 13 V-J model. Blood also showed most of the thyroid clonotypes that were expanded above 0.001.

Thyroid ultrasound, orbital computed tomography, clinical symptoms, and serum thyroxine and TRAb underpinned diagnoses. Amplified TCR beta CDR3 regions came from RNA transcripts. An initial round of RT-PCR targeting the TCR CDR3 relied on the HTBI primer set. MiXCR, run by TCRdb on the multiplex PCR reads, gives a single entry per CDR3 protein. The table includes approximately 510,000 distinct CDR3 sequences, 40% to 50% detected once. Sequenced: peripheral blood or thyroid tissue (not recorded which). This TCR was sampled from an adult woman with Graves' disease, either hyperthyroidism or ophthalmopathy (not recorded which).

This CDR3 is CSVILRATAYTF. CDR3 in DNA: TGCAGCGTTATCCTCCGGGCCACGGCCTACACCTTC. The V call is TRBV29-1, the J call TRBJ1-2; D is uncertain. V was clipped by 5 bases and J by 10 bases, with 17 bases between them. Germline values: CDR1 SQVTM, CDR2 ANQGSEA. This CDR3 is 12 amino acids long.